This TCR beta chain was recovered during a study of T cell responses to AZD1222 COVID-19 vaccine. Generated by immunoSEQ multiplex PCR, the TCRdb table keeps only in-frame clones and is missing some. The data contain about 140,000 clones, about 93% of them singletons. This clone has just one count. Its matching antigen is unknown. Study results and limitations: There were vaccine-associated CD4 TCRs across spike, dominant at 160-218 and 743-854. Two doses of AZD1222 preceded a rise in Spike-specific TCR breadth and depth. Baseline seropositives among AZD1222 recipients totaled only 5 to 7.

The analysis combined second doses at about 4 or about 12 weeks. This clonotype was obtained from an adult who received the AZD1222 COVID-19 vaccine. This specimen consisted of peripheral blood, obtained 28 days after the second AZD1222 dose.

CDR3 nucleotides: TGTGCCAGCAGTTCACAGGTTTTTGGAAACACCATATATTTT. Protein: CASSSQVFGNTIYF. The chain employs TRBV6-6 and TRBJ1-3; possible D gene TRBD1, 5 bases. The CDR3 is made up of 14 amino acids. Germline lookup yields CDR1 MNHNY and CDR2 SVGAGI (reference sequence). Trimming took off 4 bases at V and 3 bases at J, with 10 bases between the two ends.